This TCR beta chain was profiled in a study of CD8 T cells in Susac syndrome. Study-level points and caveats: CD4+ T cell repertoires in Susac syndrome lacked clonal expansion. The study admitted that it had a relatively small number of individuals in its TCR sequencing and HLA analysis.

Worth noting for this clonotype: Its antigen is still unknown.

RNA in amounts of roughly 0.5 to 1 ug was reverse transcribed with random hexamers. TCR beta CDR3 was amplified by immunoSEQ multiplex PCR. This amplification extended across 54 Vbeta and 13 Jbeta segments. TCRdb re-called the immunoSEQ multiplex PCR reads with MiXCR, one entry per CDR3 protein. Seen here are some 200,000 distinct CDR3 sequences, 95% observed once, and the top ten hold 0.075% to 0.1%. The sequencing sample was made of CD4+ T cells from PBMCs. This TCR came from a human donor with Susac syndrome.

The DNA for the CDR3 is TGCAGCGTTGTCCCGGGGGGGCTGTACGAGCAGTACTTC. Amino acid sequence: CSVVPGGLYEQYF. The chain combines TRBV29-1 with TRBJ2-7; TRBD2 matches 8 bases. Germline CDR1 reads SQVTM; CDR2 reads ANQGSEA. V shed 4 bases and J 4 bases; nucleotides not matched to a gene: 6. The CDR3 spans 13 residues.